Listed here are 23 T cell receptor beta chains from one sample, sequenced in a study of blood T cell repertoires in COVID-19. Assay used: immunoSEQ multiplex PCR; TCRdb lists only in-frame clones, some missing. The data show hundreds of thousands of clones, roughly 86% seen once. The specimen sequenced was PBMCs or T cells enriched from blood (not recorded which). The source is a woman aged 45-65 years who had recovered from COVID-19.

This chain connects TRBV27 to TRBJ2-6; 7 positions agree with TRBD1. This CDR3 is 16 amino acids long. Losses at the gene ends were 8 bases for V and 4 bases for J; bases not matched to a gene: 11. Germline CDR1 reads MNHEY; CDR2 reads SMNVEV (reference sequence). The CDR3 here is CASLFKGADGANVLTF. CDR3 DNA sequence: TGTGCCAGCCTCTTTAAGGGGGCGGACGGGGCCAACGTCCTGACTTTC.

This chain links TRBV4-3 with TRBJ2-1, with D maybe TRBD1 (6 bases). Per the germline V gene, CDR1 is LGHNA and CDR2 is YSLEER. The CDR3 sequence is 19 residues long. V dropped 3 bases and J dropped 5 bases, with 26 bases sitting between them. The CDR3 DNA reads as TGCGCCAGCAGCCACCTTGGGGGCGGTAGCGAGACCCTCCACAATGAGCAGTTCTTC. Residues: CASSHLGGGSETLHNEQFF.

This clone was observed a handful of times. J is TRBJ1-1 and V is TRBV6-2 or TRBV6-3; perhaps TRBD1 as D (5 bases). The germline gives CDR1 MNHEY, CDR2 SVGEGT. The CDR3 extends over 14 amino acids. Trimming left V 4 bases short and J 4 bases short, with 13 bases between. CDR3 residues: CASSSTRRGTEAFF. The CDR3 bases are TGTGCCAGCAGTTCTACCAGGAGGGGCACTGAAGCTTTCTTT.

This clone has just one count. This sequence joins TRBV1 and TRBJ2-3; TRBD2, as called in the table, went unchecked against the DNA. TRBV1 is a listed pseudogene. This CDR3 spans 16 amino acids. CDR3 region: CTSSQAGGLNTDTQYF. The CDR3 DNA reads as TGCACCAGCAGCCAAGCGGGGGGACTAAACACAGATACGCAGTATTTT.

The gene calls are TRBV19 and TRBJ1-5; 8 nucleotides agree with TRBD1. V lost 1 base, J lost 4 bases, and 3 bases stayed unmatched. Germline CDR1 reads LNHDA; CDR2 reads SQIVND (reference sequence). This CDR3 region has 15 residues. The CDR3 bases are TGTGCCAGTAGTATAGGACAGGGGCGGAATCAGCCCCAGCATTTT. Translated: CASSIGQGRNQPQHF.

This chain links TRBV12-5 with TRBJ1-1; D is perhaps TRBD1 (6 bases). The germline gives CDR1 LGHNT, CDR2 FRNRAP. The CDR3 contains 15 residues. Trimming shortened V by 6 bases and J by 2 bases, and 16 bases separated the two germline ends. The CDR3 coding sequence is TGTGCTAGTGGCCGCACAGGGAACTCCAACACTGAAGCTTTCTTT. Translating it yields CASGRTGNSNTEAFF.

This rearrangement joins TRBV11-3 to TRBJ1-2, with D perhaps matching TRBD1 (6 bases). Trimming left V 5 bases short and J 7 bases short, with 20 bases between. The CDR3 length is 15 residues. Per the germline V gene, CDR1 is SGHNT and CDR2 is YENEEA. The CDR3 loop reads CASSPFLRDKAGYTF. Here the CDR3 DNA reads TGTGCCAGCAGCCCCTTCCTCCGGGACAAAGCTGGCTACACCTTC.

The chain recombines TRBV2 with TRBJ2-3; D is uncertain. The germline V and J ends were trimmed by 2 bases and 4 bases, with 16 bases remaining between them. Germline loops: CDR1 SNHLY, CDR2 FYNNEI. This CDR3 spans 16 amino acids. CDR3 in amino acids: CASSENPIPGSDTQYF. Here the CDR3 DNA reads TGTGCCAGCAGTGAAAATCCCATCCCTGGCTCAGATACGCAGTATTTT.

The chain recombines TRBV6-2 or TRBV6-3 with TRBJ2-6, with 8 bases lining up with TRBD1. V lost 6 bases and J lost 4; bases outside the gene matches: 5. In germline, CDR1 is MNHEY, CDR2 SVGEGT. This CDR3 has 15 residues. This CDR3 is CASSRRGQGANVLTF. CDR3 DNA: TGTGCCAGCAGCCGCAGGGGGCAAGGGGCCAACGTCCTGACTTTC.

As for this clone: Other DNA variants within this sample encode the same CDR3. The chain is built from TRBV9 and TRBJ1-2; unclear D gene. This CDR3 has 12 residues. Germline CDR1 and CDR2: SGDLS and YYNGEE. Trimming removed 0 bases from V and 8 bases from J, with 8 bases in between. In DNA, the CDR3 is TGTGCCAGCAGCGTAGTAGGAGGAGGCTACACCTTC. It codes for CASSVVGGGYTF.

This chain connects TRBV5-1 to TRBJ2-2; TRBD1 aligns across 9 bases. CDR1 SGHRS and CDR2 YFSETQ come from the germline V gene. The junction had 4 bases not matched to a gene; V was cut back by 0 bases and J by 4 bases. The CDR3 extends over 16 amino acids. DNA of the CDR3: TGCGCCAGCAGCTTGGCGGGACAGGGACTCACCGGGGAGCTGTTTTTT. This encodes CASSLAGQGLTGELFF.

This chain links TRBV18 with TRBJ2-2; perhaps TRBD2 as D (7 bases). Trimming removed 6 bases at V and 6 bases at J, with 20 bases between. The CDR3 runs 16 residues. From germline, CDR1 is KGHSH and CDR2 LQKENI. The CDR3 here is CASSPESGGLAGELFF. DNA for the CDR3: TGTGCCAGCTCCCCTGAGTCGGGGGGCCTTGCCGGGGAGCTGTTTTTT.

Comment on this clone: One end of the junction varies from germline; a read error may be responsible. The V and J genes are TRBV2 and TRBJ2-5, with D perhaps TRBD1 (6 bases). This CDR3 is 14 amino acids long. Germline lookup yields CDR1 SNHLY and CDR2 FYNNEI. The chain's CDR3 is CASRLSGTWESQYF. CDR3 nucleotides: TGTGCCAGCAGATTATCCGGGACATGGGAGAGCCAGTACTTC.

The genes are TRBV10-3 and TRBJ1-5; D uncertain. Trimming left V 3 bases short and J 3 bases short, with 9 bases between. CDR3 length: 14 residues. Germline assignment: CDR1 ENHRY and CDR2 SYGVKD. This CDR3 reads CAISDPRFNQPQHF. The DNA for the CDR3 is TGTGCCATCAGTGACCCCAGGTTCAATCAGCCCCAGCATTTT.

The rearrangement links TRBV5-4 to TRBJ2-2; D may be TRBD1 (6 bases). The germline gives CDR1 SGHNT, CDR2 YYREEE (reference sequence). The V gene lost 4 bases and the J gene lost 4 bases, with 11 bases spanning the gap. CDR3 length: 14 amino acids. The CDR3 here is CASSLQGVTGELFF. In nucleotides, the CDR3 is TGTGCCAGCAGCCTACAGGGTGTCACCGGGGAGCTGTTTTTT.

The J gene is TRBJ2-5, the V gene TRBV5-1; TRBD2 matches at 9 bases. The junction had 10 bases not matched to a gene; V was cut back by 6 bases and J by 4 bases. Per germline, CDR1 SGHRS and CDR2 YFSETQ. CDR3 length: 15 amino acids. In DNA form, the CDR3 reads TGCGCCAGCATTCCGGCGGGGGGGCCAGGAGAGACCCAGTACTTC. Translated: CASIPAGGPGETQYF.

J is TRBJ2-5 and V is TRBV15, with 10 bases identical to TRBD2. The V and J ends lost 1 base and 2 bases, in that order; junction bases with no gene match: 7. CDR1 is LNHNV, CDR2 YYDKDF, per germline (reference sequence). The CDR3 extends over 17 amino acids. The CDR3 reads CATSRGVSGGGQETQYF. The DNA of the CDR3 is TGTGCCACCAGCAGAGGAGTGAGCGGGGGGGGGCAAGAGACCCAGTACTTC.

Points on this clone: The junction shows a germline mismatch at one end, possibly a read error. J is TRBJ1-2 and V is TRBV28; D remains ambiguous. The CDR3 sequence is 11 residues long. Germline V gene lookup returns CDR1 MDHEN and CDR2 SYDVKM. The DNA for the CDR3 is TGTGCCAGCAGTCGAGTATATGACTACACCTTC. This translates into CASSRVYDYTF.

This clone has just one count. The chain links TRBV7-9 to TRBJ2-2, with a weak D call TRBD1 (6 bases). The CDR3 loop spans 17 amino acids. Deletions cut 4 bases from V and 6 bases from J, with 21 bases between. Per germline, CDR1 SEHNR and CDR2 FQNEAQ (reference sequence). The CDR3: CASSSYYGTLDSGELFF. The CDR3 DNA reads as TGTGCCAGCAGCTCTTACTACGGGACACTTGATTCCGGGGAGCTGTTTTTT.

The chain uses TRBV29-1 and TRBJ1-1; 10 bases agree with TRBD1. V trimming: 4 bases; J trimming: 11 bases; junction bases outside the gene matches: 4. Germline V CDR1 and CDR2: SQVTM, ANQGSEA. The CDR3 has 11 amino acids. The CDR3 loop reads CSVGDRGLAFF. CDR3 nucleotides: TGCAGCGTTGGAGACAGGGGGCTGGCTTTCTTT.

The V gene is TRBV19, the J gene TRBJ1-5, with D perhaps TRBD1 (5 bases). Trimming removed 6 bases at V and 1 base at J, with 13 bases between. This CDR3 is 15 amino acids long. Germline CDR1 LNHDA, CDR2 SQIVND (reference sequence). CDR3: CASSPSGFSNQPQHF. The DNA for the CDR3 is TGTGCCAGTAGCCCCTCAGGGTTCAGCAATCAGCCCCAGCATTTT. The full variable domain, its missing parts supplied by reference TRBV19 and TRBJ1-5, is DGGITQSPKYLFRKEGQNVTLSCEQNLNHDAMYWYRQDPGQGLRLIYYSQIVNDFQKGDIAEGYSVSREKKESFPLTVTSAQKNPTAFYLCASSPSGFSNQPQHFGDGTRLSIL.

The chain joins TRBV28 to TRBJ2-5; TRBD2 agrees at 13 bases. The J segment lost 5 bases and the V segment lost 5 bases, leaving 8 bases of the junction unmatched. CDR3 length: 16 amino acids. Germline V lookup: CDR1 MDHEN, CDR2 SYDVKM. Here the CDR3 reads CASSSTGTSGTETQYF. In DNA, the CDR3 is TGTGCCAGCAGTAGCACCGGGACTAGCGGGACCGAGACCCAGTACTTC. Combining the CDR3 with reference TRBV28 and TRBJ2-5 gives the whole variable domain DVKVTQSSRYLVKRTGEKVFLECVQDMDHENMFWYRQDPGLGLRLIYFSYDVKMKEKGDIPEGYSVSREKKERFSLILESASTNQTSMYLCASSSTGTSGTETQYFGPGTRLLVL.

CDR3 loop: CASSQPGLGTDTQYF. For the CDR3, the DNA is TGTGCCAGCTCTCAGCCGGGACTAGGCACAGATACGCAGTATTTT. This chain links TRBV6-5 with TRBJ2-3; 8 nucleotides line up with TRBD2. The ends lost 8 bases at V and 1 base at J; junction bases unmatched: 8. The CDR3 has 15 residues. Germline CDR1 is MNHEY and CDR2 is SVGAGI.